Below, 14 T cell receptor beta chains from the same sample are listed, as sequenced in a study of OX40 agonist ivuxolimab in advanced cancers. Libraries were made using the immunoSEQ multiplex PCR assay. TCRdb took over this immuneACCESS table, retaining in-frame rearrangements with V and J assigned. Such tables are incomplete; in checked studies, under half of the missing clones stem from an unresolved V gene, and the remainder is unexplained. This sample has about 54,000 clones in its table, and more than 85% of those were observed once. Together, the top ten hold 1.1% to 1.5% of the sample. The sequencing here drew on CD4+ or CD8+ T cells sorted from blood, taken in a trial of the OX40 agonist ivuxolimab. These receptors originate from an adult with an advanced solid tumor such as melanoma, head and neck, liver or kidney cancer.

The rearrangement uses TRBV19 and TRBJ2-2; D is undetermined. Trimming took off 4 bases at V and 1 base at J, with 4 bases between the two ends. Germline values: CDR1 LNHDA, CDR2 SQIVND (reference sequence). This CDR3 spans 13 amino acids. As DNA, the CDR3 is TGTGCCAGTAGTACACAGAACACCGGGGAGCTGTTTTTT. As protein: CASSTQNTGELFF.

The CDR3 protein is CASSLNRDEAFF. The CDR3 coding sequence is TGTGCCAGCAGCTTAAACAGGGATGAAGCTTTCTTT. The chain joins TRBV11-2 to TRBJ1-1; weak D call: TRBD1 (6 bases). Trimming removed 2 bases at V and 7 bases at J, with 8 bases between. The CDR3 is 12 amino acids. In germline, CDR1 is SGHAT, CDR2 FQNNGV.

The V call is TRBV6-1, the J call TRBJ2-1, with TRBD1 matching over 7 bases. V shed 4 bases, J shed 10 bases, and the junction held 16 bases outside the gene matches. The CDR3 covers 16 residues. Germline V gene sequence: CDR1 MNHNS, CDR2 SASEGT. This CDR3 reads CASSVLLRGPPREQFF. The DNA for the CDR3 is TGTGCCAGCAGTGTTCTTCTGAGGGGGCCACCCCGAGAGCAGTTCTTC.

The chain employs TRBV6-6 and TRBJ2-1; the D call may be TRBD1 or TRBD2 (7 bases each). Trimming pared 8 bases from V and 7 bases from J, leaving 21 bases between. CDR3 size: 15 residues. In germline, CDR1 is MNHNY, CDR2 SVGAGI (reference sequence). The CDR3 nucleotides are TGTGCCAGCGGAACCCAGGGGGGGGCCGGTAATGAGCAGTTCTTC. It is translated as CASGTQGGAGNEQFF.

The V and J genes are TRBV19 and TRBJ1-1; TRBD1 agrees at 7 bases. Germline trimming cut 5 bases from V and 7 bases from J; bases unmatched to any gene: 10. Looked up from germline, CDR1 is LNHDA and CDR2 is SQIVND (reference sequence). The CDR3 has 14 residues. The CDR3 bases are TGTGCCAGTAGTGACCTCGACAGGGAGAGTGAAGCTTTCTTT. Residues: CASSDLDRESEAFF.

The chain uses TRBV9 and TRBJ1-4; D is possibly TRBD1 (5 bases). From germline, CDR1 is SGDLS and CDR2 YYNGEE. With 4 bases removed from V and 2 bases from J, the gap between germline ends came to 12 bases. The CDR3 has 15 residues. The CDR3, as DNA: TGTGCCAGCAGCCGTCGGAGGGACACTAATGAAAAACTGTTTTTT. This translates into CASSRRRDTNEKLFF.

The chain combines TRBV18 with TRBJ2-7; 8 positions match TRBD2. Germline V CDR1 and CDR2: KGHSH, LQKENI. The CDR3 is 15 amino acids. The V gene end was trimmed by 6 bases and the J gene end by 0 bases; junction bases not matched to a gene: 7. The CDR3 nucleotides read TGTGCCAGCTCGCGGGGGGCGCGTCTCTCCTACGAGCAGTACTTC. It codes for CASSRGARLSYEQYF.

This clone is a singleton in its sample. The chain links TRBV5-6 to TRBJ2-5, with a tentative D call TRBD1 (6 bases). Trimming pared 0 bases from V and 2 bases from J, leaving 8 bases between. This CDR3 has 14 residues. CDR1 is SGHDT and CDR2 is YYEEEE in the germline V gene. The DNA of the CDR3 is TGTGCCAGCAGCTTGGGACAGGCACAAGAGACCCAGTACTTC. Translated: CASSLGQAQETQYF.

This clone has only one observation. The chain employs TRBV5-1 and TRBJ2-5, with D uncertain. CDR1 and CDR2 (germline): SGHRS, YFSETQ. Deletions cut 0 bases from V and 5 bases from J, with 11 bases between. The CDR3 spans 14 residues. The CDR3 bases are TGCGCCAGCAGCTTGGGCCAACAAACGGAGACCCAGTACTTC. This translates into CASSLGQQTETQYF.

The chain carries TRBV7-9 and TRBJ2-7; TRBD1 aligns across 10 bases. Germline V gene lookup returns CDR1 SEHNR and CDR2 FQNEAQ (reference sequence). J gave up 5 bases and V 1 base, and 5 bases lay outside the gene matches. The CDR3 is 15 amino acids. The CDR3 reads CASSLVQGQGNEQYF. The CDR3 nucleotides read TGTGCCAGCAGCTTAGTACAGGGACAGGGGAACGAGCAGTACTTC.

The chain combines TRBV10-2 with TRBJ1-4; D gene ambiguous. The germline CDR1 and CDR2 sequences are WSHSY and SAAADI. There are 15 residues in the CDR3. V dropped 4 bases and J dropped 4 bases, with 13 bases sitting between them. CDR3 bases: TGCGCCAGCAGTGGGTCTAATACGGGTAATGAAAAACTGTTTTTT. Encoded protein: CASSGSNTGNEKLFF.

The CDR3 nucleotides are TGCGCCAGCAGCTTGAGTACGGGACAGGGGGTAGAGAAGTACTTC. Translated, it gives CASSLSTGQGVEKYF. The chain joins TRBV5-1 to TRBJ2-5, with 11 nucleotides matching TRBD1. This CDR3 comprises 15 residues. Germline values: CDR1 SGHRS, CDR2 YFSETQ. V was clipped by 1 base and J by 12 bases; unmatched bases: 11. Combining the CDR3 with reference TRBV5-1 and TRBJ2-5 gives the whole variable domain KAGVTQTPRYLIKTRGQQVTLSCSPISGHRSVSWYQQTPGQGLQFLFEYFSETQRNKGNFPGRFSGRQFSNSRSEMNVSTLELGDSALYLCASSLSTGQGVEKYFGPGTRLLVL.

This clone was seen only once. The V and J genes are TRBV5-4 and TRBJ2-7; 11 nucleotides match TRBD1. Unmatched junction bases numbered 5, after V lost 2 bases and J lost 4 bases. Looked up from germline, CDR1 is SGHNT and CDR2 is YYREEE (reference sequence). The CDR3 covers 15 residues. For the CDR3, the DNA is TGTGCCAGCAGCTTCGTCGGACAGGGGGCGTACGAGCAGTACTTC. It translates to CASSFVGQGAYEQYF.

The rearrangement links TRBV11-2 to TRBJ1-1; 9 positions agree with TRBD1. V shed 1 base and J 6 bases; nucleotides not matched to a gene: 3. The CDR3 runs 14 residues. Germline values: CDR1 SGHAT, CDR2 FQNNGV. This chain's CDR3 is CASSLGTGVPEAFF. CDR3 nucleotide sequence: TGTGCCAGCAGCTTAGGGACAGGGGTTCCTGAAGCTTTCTTT.